This TCR beta chain was identified in a study of blood T cell repertoires in COVID-19. About the research overall: Spain, Italy and the United States supplied samples that represented acute and convalescent COVID-19. PBMCs, B-cell-depleted T cells, or T cells provided the cDNA or gDNA that made up the material.

Authors' analysis steps: From reference gene primer amplification, estimates of nucleated cell counts were derived. Clones were sequenced by immunoSEQ multiplex PCR, and TCRdb holds only the in-frame ones, with some missing. V and J calls and clone size are as listed in that table; D and trimming were resolved from the DNA. The data show 95,000 to 150,000 clones, with about 86% seen just once and about 4% held by the top ten. The sequenced sample was peripheral blood. The TCR was taken from a woman between 50 and 59 years old with acute or convalescent COVID-19.

The CDR3 loop is CAWKKTGGNTEAFF. The CDR3 coding sequence is TGTGCCTGGAAAAAGACGGGAGGGAACACTGAAGCTTTCTTT. The V and J genes are TRBV30 and TRBJ1-1; D remains ambiguous. Germline assignment: CDR1 GTSNPN and CDR2 SVGIG (reference sequence). V lost 4 bases, J lost 1 base, and 13 bases lay in between. The CDR3 sequence is 14 residues long.